This entry describes one T cell receptor beta chain. Everyone who donated was a Caucasian adult who lived in Nashville, Tennessee. V lost 2 bases, J lost 5 bases, and 14 bases lay in between. The CDR3 runs to 14 residues. Germline V gives CDR1 SGHRS, CDR2 YFSETQ. This sample stems from a study of shared clonotypes between healthy human individuals. The table came from immunoSEQ multiplex PCR; TCRdb's copy has only in-frame clones and leaves some out. Among 450,000 to 500,000 clones, less than 80% were seen once, and the ten largest hold less than 15%. Source material: PBMCs. The source is a woman aged 40 to 50 in good health. Some clones in this sample may be carry-over from other donors' samples. V gene TRBV5-1 combines with J gene TRBJ2-7; D is perhaps TRBD1 or TRBD2 (5 bases each). DNA of the CDR3: TGCGCCAGCAGCTTCGGGACCACCCGCAACGAGCAGTACTTC. Amino acid sequence: CASSFGTTRNEQYF.